The next 31 T cell receptor beta chains were all read from a single sample in a study of T cells after yellow fever vaccination (dated by TCRdb to between 2018 and 2020). The method behind the library was 5' RACE. Sequencing took place on an Illumina HiSeq 2500. The raw public data were reprocessed by TCRdb itself: fastp quality trimming at Q25, MiXCR clonotype calling, in-frame beta chains only. Duplicate CDR3 protein sequences are folded into a single record with the most common DNA and genes. This sample holds around 600,000 distinct CDR3 sequences; roughly an eighth were observed only once. The top ten clonotypes cover 15% of the sample. The treatment or condition label on this specimen signifies: live attenuated yellow fever vaccine strain. The input for sequencing was PBMCs, taken on the day of the yellow fever booster vaccination. The receptor set was obtained from a man aged 25-45 years who received the YFV17D yellow fever vaccine.

This chain uses TRBV5-1 with TRBJ2-2; possibly TRBD1 or TRBD2 for D (5 bases each). V lost 5 bases and J lost 4, with 15 bases in between. Germline CDR1 SGHRS, CDR2 YFSETQ. The CDR3 sequence is 15 residues long. The CDR3 loop is CASSGTGLLTGELFF. The CDR3 bases are TGCGCCAGCAGTGGGACCGGACTCCTCACCGGGGAGCTGTTTTTT. Filled out from reference TRBV5-1 and TRBJ2-2, the complete variable domain reads KAGVTQTPRYLIKTRGQQVTLSCSPISGHRSVSWYQQTPGQGLQFLFEYFSETQRNKGNFPGRFSGRQFSNSRSEMNVSTLELGDSALYLCASSGTGLLTGELFFGEGSRLTVL.

Only a few counts were recorded for this clonotype. The rearrangement uses TRBV6-5 and TRBJ1-1, with D possibly matching TRBD1 (5 bases). V was cut by 10 bases and J by 4 bases, with 16 bases left in between. Germline V gene data show CDR1 as MNHEY and CDR2 as SVGAGI. CDR3 length equals 13 residues. In DNA form, the CDR3 reads TGTGCCACCTGGATTGGGGGAAGCACTGAAGCTTTCTTT. This encodes CATWIGGSTEAFF.

The table lists this clonotype with a few counts. The chain combines TRBV6-2 or TRBV6-3 with TRBJ2-7, with 15 bases lining up with TRBD2. The germline V gene encodes CDR1 MNHEY and CDR2 SVGEGT. V shed 6 bases and J 2 bases; nucleotides not matched to a gene: 8. The CDR3 extends over 17 amino acids. As DNA, the CDR3 is TGTGCCAGCAGCACCGGGACTAGCGGGAGGACAACCTACGAGCAGTACTTC. This translates into CASSTGTSGRTTYEQYF.

The V gene is TRBV7-2, the J gene TRBJ2-2; D possibly corresponds to TRBD2 (6 bases). With 4 bases removed from V and 8 bases from J, the gap between germline ends came to 14 bases. The CDR3 has 14 amino acids. The germline V gene has CDR1 SGHTA and CDR2 FQGNSA. The CDR3 coding sequence is TGTGCCAGCAGCTCGACTAGGAACGTGGGGGAGCTGTTTTTT. This gives the protein CASSSTRNVGELFF.

In the case of this clonotype: The junction and the germline gene differ at one end; a read error may be behind it. The rearrangement links TRBV20-1 to TRBJ2-6; D might be TRBD2 (7 bases). This CDR3 has 16 residues. CDR1 and CDR2 (germline): DFQATT, SNEGSKA (reference sequence). The CDR3 DNA reads TGCTGTGCTAGAGGGGGGGGGAGCTCTGGGGCCAACGTCCTGACTTTC. The encoded protein is CCARGGGSSGANVLTF.

The sample holds a few counts of this clonotype. The J gene is TRBJ2-3, the V gene TRBV18; TRBD2 matches 8 bases. After removal of 2 bases from V and 4 bases from J, the junction contained 2 bases not matched to a gene. The CDR3 spans 14 residues. Germline V CDR1 and CDR2: KGHSH, LQKENI. The CDR3 is CASSPNGRADTQYF. CDR3 in DNA: TGTGCCAGCTCACCAAACGGGAGGGCAGATACGCAGTATTTT.

This clonotype was observed many times. The rearrangement uses TRBV7-2 and TRBJ2-7, with TRBD1 matching over 9 bases. Looked up from germline, CDR1 is SGHTA and CDR2 is FQGNSA. The CDR3 extends over 15 amino acids. The V gene end was trimmed by 4 bases and the J gene end by 2 bases; junction bases not matched to a gene: 6. CDR3 sequence (DNA): TGTGCCAGCAGCTCCGGACAGGGGTCGACCTACGAGCAGTACTTC. Protein sequence: CASSSGQGSTYEQYF.

V and J are TRBV3-1 and TRBJ1-6; unclear D gene. Germline loops: CDR1 LGHDT, CDR2 YNNKEL (reference sequence). There are 15 residues in the CDR3. Trimming removed 0 bases at V and 5 bases at J, with 8 bases between. CDR3 nucleotide sequence: TGTGCCAGCAGCCAAGATCTTGAGAATAATTCACCCCTCCACTTT. This gives the protein CASSQDLENNSPLHF.

This chain connects TRBV30 to TRBJ2-3; D is possibly TRBD1 (5 bases). The CDR3 extends over 13 amino acids. The germline gives CDR1 GTSNPN, CDR2 SVGIG (reference sequence). Trimming cost V 6 bases and J 1 base, with 11 bases left between them. The CDR3 spells CACGQAGTDTQYF. CDR3 DNA: TGTGCCTGCGGACAAGCAGGCACAGATACGCAGTATTTT. The full variable domain, in which reference TRBV30 and TRBJ2-3 provide the parts outside the CDR3, is SQTIHQWPATLVQPVGSPLSLECTVEGTSNPNLYWYRQAAGRGLQLLFYSVGIGQISSEVPQNLSASRPQDRQFILSSKKLLLSDSGFYLCACGQAGTDTQYFGPGTRLTVL.

The chain carries TRBV30 and TRBJ2-7, with D tentatively TRBD2 (6 bases). The V end was cut by 2 bases, the J end by 3 bases, with 14 bases between. This CDR3 contains 14 residues. Per the germline V gene, CDR1 is GTSNPN and CDR2 is SVGIG (reference sequence). CDR3 protein: CAWSNGGARYEQYF. DNA of the CDR3: TGTGCCTGGAGTAACGGGGGAGCCCGCTACGAGCAGTACTTC.

The sample holds a few counts of this clonotype. The chain is built from TRBV6-5 and TRBJ2-5; maybe TRBD2 (5 bases). CDR1 is MNHEY and CDR2 is SVGAGI in the germline V gene. The CDR3 has 15 residues. Trimming pared 3 bases from V and 5 bases from J, leaving 16 bases between. DNA of the CDR3: TGTGCCAGCAGTTATCGGACGGGAATAAGGGAGACCCAGTACTTC. Encoded protein: CASSYRTGIRETQYF.

The rearrangement links TRBV18 to TRBJ2-4; no reliable D call. Per germline, CDR1 KGHSH and CDR2 LQKENI. This CDR3 spans 14 amino acids. Trimming left V 3 bases short and J 4 bases short, with 10 bases between. CDR3 bases: TGTGCCAGCTCACCCCTGTCAGGAAAAAACATTCAGTACTTC. It translates to CASSPLSGKNIQYF.

Many counts were recorded for this clonotype. V is TRBV12-3 or TRBV12-4 and J is TRBJ2-5; possibly TRBD1 or TRBD2 for D (6 bases each). The CDR3 runs 14 residues. V was shortened by 3 bases and J by 1 base, with 9 bases between the two germline ends. In DNA form, the CDR3 reads TGTGCCAGCAGTTTCGGAGGGGGCCAAGAGACCCAGTACTTC. Amino acids: CASSFGGGQETQYF.

This clonotype was counted many times. The V and J genes are TRBV5-1 and TRBJ2-7; perhaps D is TRBD1 or TRBD2 (5 bases each). Germline loops: CDR1 SGHRS, CDR2 YFSETQ. The CDR3 runs to 15 residues. Deletions cut 0 bases from V and 0 bases from J, with 10 bases between. CDR3 coding DNA: TGCGCCAGCAGCTTGGTCGGGGCGAGCTCCTACGAGCAGTACTTC. Translation: CASSLVGASSYEQYF.

In DNA form, the CDR3 reads TGTGCCAGCACCCCTACCGGACAGCTCTCTGGAAACACCATATATTTT. Encoded protein: CASTPTGQLSGNTIYF. The rearrangement uses TRBV7-2 and TRBJ1-3; D perhaps matches TRBD1 (6 bases). The germline gives CDR1 SGHTA, CDR2 FQGNSA. The CDR3 runs 16 residues. V was pared by 7 bases and J by 0 bases, with 16 bases between.

The CDR3 nucleotides read TGTGCCAGCAGCGTAGTGATAGGAGGGGGTAATGAGCAGTTCTTC. This codes for CASSVVIGGGNEQFF. The V and J genes are TRBV9 and TRBJ2-1; D may correspond to TRBD1 or TRBD2 (6 bases each). Germline V gives CDR1 SGDLS, CDR2 YYNGEE. V was pared by 0 bases and J by 7 bases, with 14 bases between. The CDR3 has 15 residues.

The rearrangement links TRBV20-1 to TRBJ1-6; the D is unclear. The V end lost 5 bases, the J end lost 9 bases, and 14 bases lay between the germline ends. This CDR3 comprises 13 residues. Germline assignment: CDR1 DFQATT and CDR2 SNEGSKA (reference sequence). The CDR3 nucleotides read TGCAGTGCTCTACATCCAGTCGGTTCACCCCTCCACTTT. This encodes CSALHPVGSPLHF.

The sample holds many counts of this clonotype. The genes are TRBV30 and TRBJ2-3; D remains ambiguous. V lost 1 base, J lost 2 bases, and 7 bases lay in between. The CDR3 length is 13 residues. Germline CDR1 GTSNPN, CDR2 SVGIG (reference sequence). DNA for the CDR3: TGTGCCTGGAGTGGCGTAACCACAGATACGCAGTATTTT. It specifies CAWSGVTTDTQYF.

This chain joins TRBV9 and TRBJ2-7; 12 positions match TRBD1. Germline V lookup: CDR1 SGDLS, CDR2 YYNGEE. This CDR3 has 17 amino acids. After removal of 0 bases from V and 2 bases from J, the junction contained 6 bases not matched to a gene. DNA for the CDR3: TGTGCCAGCAGCGTAGTACGGGACAGGGGGCCTACCTACGAGCAGTACTTC. Its translation: CASSVVRDRGPTYEQYF.

The rearrangement uses TRBV10-3 and TRBJ2-3; 11 positions match TRBD2. CDR3 length equals 17 residues. J was trimmed by 5 bases and V by 0 bases; bases with no gene match: 7. The germline CDR1 and CDR2 sequences are ENHRY and SYGVKD. CDR3 in DNA: TGTGCCATCAGTGAGTCAGTGGCTAGCGGGAGGATAGATACGCAGTATTTT. Protein product: CAISESVASGRIDTQYF.

This clonotype has just a few counts. The chain employs TRBV7-8 and TRBJ2-7; D is undetermined. V was clipped by 7 bases and J by 3 bases, with 19 bases between them. Germline CDR1 SGHVS, CDR2 FQNEAQ. The length of the CDR3 is 15 residues. The CDR3 bases are TGTGCCAGCATCCCCGCAGGTGGATTGGACTACGAGCAGTACTTC. Its translation: CASIPAGGLDYEQYF.

At least ten counts were recorded for this clonotype. The chain couples TRBV3-1 to TRBJ2-4, with D uncertain. V was shortened by 4 bases and J by 1 base, with 5 bases between the two germline ends. This CDR3 region has 13 residues. Per the germline V gene, CDR1 is LGHDT and CDR2 is YNNKEL (reference sequence). The CDR3 DNA reads TGTGCCAGCAGCCCCGATGCCAAAAACATTCAGTACTTC. Translation: CASSPDAKNIQYF.

The chain has TRBV18 and TRBJ2-2, with TRBD1 identical over 7 bases. The CDR3 is made up of 15 amino acids. J was trimmed by 5 bases and V by 6 bases; bases with no gene match: 9. Looked up from germline, CDR1 is KGHSH and CDR2 is LQKENI. The CDR3 region has the DNA TGTGCCAGCTCTTGGGGACAGCTACGGACCGGGGAGCTGTTTTTT. This codes for CASSWGQLRTGELFF.

The CDR3 reads CASSPGREYGYTF. CDR3 sequence (DNA): TGTGCCAGCAGTCCCGGACGGGAATATGGCTACACCTTC. The chain is built from TRBV6-6 and TRBJ1-2, with D unresolved. V was clipped by 5 bases and J by 5 bases, with 12 bases between them. CDR3 size: 13 residues. Germline assignment: CDR1 MNHNY and CDR2 SVGAGI (reference sequence).

The table lists this clonotype with a few counts. The CDR3 region is CASSSRGMAGGMGTDTQYF. For the CDR3, the DNA is TGTGCCAGCAGCTCCAGAGGGATGGCGGGAGGTATGGGCACAGATACGCAGTATTTT. The genes are TRBV11-2 and TRBJ2-3; TRBD2 matches 8 bases. This CDR3 has 19 residues. Germline CDR1 and CDR2: SGHAT and FQNNGV. V was clipped by 4 bases and J by 1 base; unmatched bases: 16.

The rearrangement links TRBV2 to TRBJ2-7, with D maybe TRBD2 (6 bases). Germline CDR1 and CDR2: SNHLY and FYNNEI. This CDR3 is built from 15 residues. V was cut by 5 bases and J by 3 bases, with 17 bases left in between. Here the CDR3 DNA reads TGTGCCAGCAGTTTGTCTCTAGGAGGGGACTACGAGCAGTACTTC. This codes for CASSLSLGGDYEQYF.

A few counts support this clonotype. This chain uses TRBV6-5 with TRBJ2-7, with 7 positions matching TRBD1. Trimming cost V 4 bases and J 0 bases; bases outside gene matches: 6. Germline values: CDR1 MNHEY, CDR2 SVGAGI. The CDR3 contains 15 residues. In nucleotides, the CDR3 is TGTGCCAGCAGTTTGACAGGGCCCCCCTCCTACGAGCAGTACTTC. Translation gives CASSLTGPPSYEQYF.

This clonotype has more than one count but fewer than ten. The chain uses TRBV4-3 and TRBJ2-1; TRBD1 is a possible D gene (6 bases). The V gene lost 0 bases and the J gene lost 0 bases, with 9 bases spanning the gap. The CDR3 is 16 amino acids. From germline, CDR1 is LGHNA and CDR2 YSLEER. CDR3 nucleotides: TGCGCCAGCAGCCAAGATAGAGGGGGCTCCTACAATGAGCAGTTCTTC. This encodes CASSQDRGGSYNEQFF.

This clonotype was detected a few times. The CDR3 is CASSQSSGRDRVTDTQYF. The CDR3 DNA follows: TGCGCCAGCAGTCAATCGAGCGGGCGGGACAGGGTCACAGATACGCAGTATTTT. V is TRBV23-1 and J is TRBJ2-3; 9 nucleotides agree with TRBD1. TRBV23-1 is noted as an ORF with a role that remains uncertain. The CDR3 runs to 18 residues. V was pared by 0 bases and J by 2 bases, with 9 bases of the junction left unmatched.

At least ten counts were recorded for this clonotype. The rearrangement joins TRBV5-1 to TRBJ2-5; D might be TRBD1 (6 bases). Germline CDR1 is SGHRS and CDR2 is YFSETQ. Between the trimmed V and J ends, which lost 0 bases and 1 base, there was a span of 13 bases. This CDR3 contains 16 residues. The CDR3 coding sequence is TGCGCCAGCAGCTTGGCCATAGGGGACACCCAAGAGACCCAGTACTTC. Its protein is CASSLAIGDTQETQYF.

Regarding this clonotype: One junction end disagrees with the germline gene, perhaps due to a read error. J is TRBJ2-7 and V is TRBV5-6, with 10 bases identical to TRBD1. In germline, CDR1 is SGHDT, CDR2 YYEEEE. CDR3 length: 16 residues. The CDR3, as DNA: TGTGCCAGCAGATTGGGGACAGGGGTCGGACTGTACGAGCAGTACTTC. This sequence encodes CASRLGTGVGLYEQYF.